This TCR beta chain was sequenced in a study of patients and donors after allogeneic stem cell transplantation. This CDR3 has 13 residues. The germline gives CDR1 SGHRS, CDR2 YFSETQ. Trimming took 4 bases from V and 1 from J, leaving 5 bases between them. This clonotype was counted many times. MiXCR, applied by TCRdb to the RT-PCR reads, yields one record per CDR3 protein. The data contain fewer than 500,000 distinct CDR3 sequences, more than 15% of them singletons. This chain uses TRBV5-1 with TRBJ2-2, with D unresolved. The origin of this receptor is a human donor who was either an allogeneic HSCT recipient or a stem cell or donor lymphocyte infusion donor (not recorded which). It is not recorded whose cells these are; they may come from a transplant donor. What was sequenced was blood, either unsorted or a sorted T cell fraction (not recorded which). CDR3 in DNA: TGCGCCAGCAGCATCAAGAACACCGGGGAGCTGTTTTTT. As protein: CASSIKNTGELFF.